These T cell receptor beta chains were read from a single sample in a study of blood T cell repertoires in COVID-19. Clones were read by immunoSEQ multiplex PCR, and TCRdb kept only the in-frame ones, dropping some. The sample has 200,000 to 300,000 clones, around 80% seen once. The sample consisted of peripheral blood. The receptor set was obtained from a human donor in a cohort sampled during active COVID-19. CDR3s include the opening cysteine and the closing phenylalanine or tryptophan. D genes are given only for firm matches. Clone size is shown for a subset of rows, as once, few, many or a class of expanded clone.

d_gene,abundance,len,j_gene,v_gene,CDR3aa,CDR3nt
NA,once,15,TRBJ2-4,TRBV4-1,CASSQPREAGNIQYF,TGCGCCAGCAGCCAACCCAGGGAGGCGGGTAACATTCAGTACTTC
NA,NA,14,TRBJ2-5,TRBV27,CASSLSSQSETQYF,TGTGCCAGCAGTTTATCCTCCCAGTCAGAGACCCAGTACTTC
TRBD1,NA,17,TRBJ1-6,TRBV7-8,CASSLGTGTYGNSPLHF,TGTGCCAGCAGCTTGGGGACAGGAACTTACGGGAATTCACCCCTCCACTTT
TRBD1,NA,15,TRBJ1-2,TRBV7-6,CASSLEGQGKGGYTF,TGTGCCAGCAGCTTAGAAGGACAGGGGAAAGGTGGCTACACCTTC
TRBD1,NA,13,TRBJ2-5,TRBV3-1/TRBV3-2,CASKTGTEETQYF,TGTGCCAGCAAAACCGGGACAGAAGAGACCCAGTACTTC
NA,few,13,TRBJ1-2,TRBV6-5,CASSRGIVYGYTF,TGTGCCAGCAGTCGAGGGATCGTCTATGGCTACACCTTC
NA,NA,15,TRBJ2-3,TRBV19,CASQRTGLIWDTQYF,TGTGCCAGTCAAAGAACAGGCCTCATATGGGATACGCAGTATTTT
NA,NA,15,TRBJ1-3,TRBV2,CASSSTGITGNTIYF,TGTGCCAGCAGTTCGACGGGAATCACTGGAAACACCATATATTTT
NA,NA,13,TRBJ2-4,TRBV19,CASSIVQGNIQYF,TGTGCCAGTAGTATCGTTCAGGGAAACATTCAGTACTTC
NA,NA,13,TRBJ1-6,TRBV28,CASSLGGISPLHF,TGTGCCAGCAGTTTAGGAGGTATCTCACCCCTCCACTTT
TRBD1,NA,16,TRBJ1-1,TRBV7-8,CASSEPDRERYTEAFF,TGTGCCAGCAGCGAACCGGACAGGGAAAGGTACACTGAAGCTTTCTTT
NA,NA,12,TRBJ1-1,TRBV30,CAWGQANTEAFF,TGTGCCTGGGGGCAGGCGAACACTGAAGCTTTCTTT
NA,NA,16,TRBJ1-4,TRBV27,CASSLTGKTFNEKLFF,TGTGCCAGCAGTTTAACAGGGAAAACATTTAATGAAAAACTGTTTTTT
TRBD1,NA,14,TRBJ1-3,TRBV10-3,CAIRGTGEGNTIYF,TGTGCCATCAGGGGGACAGGGGAAGGAAACACCATATATTTT
TRBD2,NA,15,TRBJ2-3,TRBV5-4,CASSPPGGVADTQYF,TGTGCCAGCAGCCCCCCCGGGGGGGTCGCAGATACGCAGTATTTT
NA,few,15,TRBJ1-4,TRBV6-5,CASYAMVATNEKLFF,TGTGCCAGCTACGCGATGGTTGCAACTAATGAAAAACTGTTTTTT
NA,NA,15,TRBJ2-7,TRBV5-5,CASSLVPTGTYEQYF,TGTGCCAGCAGCTTGGTCCCAACAGGGACCTACGAGCAGTACTTC
TRBD1,NA,16,TRBJ1-5,TRBV13,CASSLRRGQRDQPQHF,TGTGCCAGCAGCCTGCGGAGGGGGCAAAGGGATCAGCCCCAGCATTTT
NA,few,15,TRBJ2-1,TRBV2,CASTDYSITHNEQFF,TGTGCCAGCACCGACTATTCAATTACCCATAATGAGCAGTTCTTC
TRBD2,NA,12,TRBJ2-7,TRBV4-2,CASSLRREEQYF,TGTGCCAGCAGCCTTAGGCGGGAGGAGCAGTACTTC
TRBD1,NA,16,TRBJ2-3,TRBV28,CASSDEQGAGTDTQYF,TGTGCCAGCAGTGACGAACAGGGGGCAGGCACAGATACGCAGTATTTT
TRBD1,NA,16,TRBJ2-7,TRBV10-3,CAISESGQGNPYEQYF,TGTGCCATCAGTGAGTCCGGACAGGGGAATCCTTACGAGCAGTACTTC
NA,NA,15,TRBJ2-5,TRBV19,CASSLGLAYGETQYF,TGTGCCAGTAGCCTTGGCCTAGCTTATGGGGAGACCCAGTACTTC
NA,NA,15,TRBJ1-5,TRBV19,CASSPRGRGNQPQHF,TGTGCCAGTAGCCCCCGCGGCAGGGGCAATCAGCCCCAGCATTTT
TRBD1,NA,14,TRBJ1-1,TRBV11-2,CASSFKQGDTEAFF,TGTGCCAGCAGCTTCAAACAGGGGGACACTGAAGCTTTCTTT
NA,NA,14,TRBJ2-2,TRBV6-5,CASGRSTNTGELFF,TGTGCCAGCGGGAGGAGCACGAACACCGGGGAGCTGTTTTTT
NA,NA,15,TRBJ1-1,TRBV3-1/TRBV3-2,CASSQAARENTEAFF,TGTGCCAGCAGCCAAGCCGCCCGGGAGAACACTGAAGCTTTCTTT
NA,NA,14,TRBJ2-7,TRBV23-1,CASSLRANVYEQYF,TGCGCCAGCAGTCTCAGGGCGAACGTTTACGAGCAGTACTTC
TRBD1,NA,12,TRBJ1-1,TRBV28,CASSLFRGLAFF,TGTGCCAGCAGTTTATTCAGGGGGCTAGCTTTCTTT
NA,few,14,TRBJ1-3,TRBV3-1/TRBV3-2,CATSSRSSGNTIYF,TGTGCCACCTCGAGCCGGAGCTCTGGAAACACCATATATTTT
NA,NA,17,TRBJ2-2,TRBV24-1,CATSDIRDSENTGELFF,TGTGCCACCAGTGATATCCGGGACTCCGAAAACACCGGGGAGCTGTTTTTT
TRBD1,NA,12,TRBJ2-7,TRBV12-3/TRBV12-4,CASSGTGDEQYF,TGTGCCAGCAGTGGGACAGGGGACGAGCAGTACTTC
TRBD1,NA,16,TRBJ1-1,TRBV5-1,CASSSVRGRMDTEAFF,TGCGCCAGCAGCTCCGTTAGGGGGCGTATGGACACTGAAGCTTTCTTT
NA,NA,16,TRBJ2-7,TRBV4-1,CASSQVTAADSYEQYF,TGCGCCAGCAGCCAAGTAACAGCGGCTGATTCCTACGAGCAGTACTTC
NA,NA,12,TRBJ2-5,TRBV6-9,CASSSPEETQYF,TGTGCCAGCAGTTCCCCGGAGGAGACCCAGTACTTC
TRBD2,NA,16,TRBJ2-1,TRBV3-1/TRBV3-2,CASSQGGRGGDNEQFF,TGTGCCAGCAGCCAAGGAGGGCGGGGGGGCGACAATGAGCAGTTCTTC
TRBD1,NA,15,TRBJ1-4,TRBV9,CASSVVGQGGEKLFF,TGTGCCAGCAGCGTAGTCGGACAGGGGGGTGAAAAACTGTTTTTT
NA,NA,11,TRBJ2-2,TRBV12-3/TRBV12-4,CASHSTGELFF,TGTGCCAGCCATTCCACCGGGGAGCTGTTTTTT
TRBD1,NA,17,TRBJ2-7,TRBV3-1/TRBV3-2,CASSQDSGTGYIYEQYF,TGTGCCAGCAGCCAAGATTCGGGGACAGGGTACATCTACGAGCAGTACTTC
TRBD2,NA,17,TRBJ2-7,TRBV27,CASSSVRTSGIIYEQYF,TGTGCCAGCAGTTCCGTTCGAACTAGCGGGATAATCTACGAGCAGTACTTC
TRBD1,NA,12,TRBJ2-7,TRBV6-6,CASTVEQGAQYF,TGTGCCAGCACTGTAGAACAGGGGGCGCAGTACTTC
TRBD2,NA,13,TRBJ2-7,TRBV5-1,CASRTSGSYEQYF,TGCGCTAGCCGGACTAGCGGGAGCTACGAGCAGTACTTC
TRBD1,NA,15,TRBJ2-7,TRBV24-1,CATSDSGTGPSQQYF,TGTGCCACCAGTGATTCCGGGACAGGGCCTTCCCAGCAGTACTTC
NA,NA,14,TRBJ2-5,TRBV2,CASSRTTGEETQYF,TGTGCCAGCAGCCGGACGACAGGAGAAGAGACCCAGTACTTC
NA,NA,14,TRBJ1-2,TRBV6-5,CASLGPEGYYGYTF,TGTGCCAGCCTCGGTCCGGAGGGCTACTATGGCTACACCTTC
NA,NA,14,TRBJ2-7,TRBV29-1,CSVVDVGGRYEQYF,TGCAGCGTTGTCGATGTCGGAGGGAGGTACGAGCAGTACTTC
TRBD1,NA,17,TRBJ1-3,TRBV24-1,CATSDFRQGALGNTIYF,TGTGCCACCAGTGATTTCCGACAGGGGGCGCTTGGAAACACCATATATTTT
NA,NA,14,TRBJ2-1,TRBV5-8,CASTRKPVSGEQFF,TGTGCCAGCACCCGTAAACCGGTCAGCGGTGAGCAGTTCTTC
TRBD2,NA,14,TRBJ2-5,TRBV18,CASSPTGRGETQYF,TGTGCCAGCTCACCAACCGGGAGGGGAGAGACCCAGTACTTC
TRBD1,NA,16,TRBJ2-3,TRBV7-9,CASSSSGQGVADTQYF,TGTGCCAGCAGCTCATCGGGACAGGGAGTGGCAGATACGCAGTATTTT
TRBD2,once,15,TRBJ2-3,TRBV3-1/TRBV3-2,CASSQEWTSGNTQYF,TGTGCCAGCAGCCAAGAATGGACTAGCGGTAATACGCAGTATTTT
NA,NA,15,TRBJ1-5,TRBV27,CASSLAAVSNQPQHF,TGTGCCAGCAGTTTAGCGGCGGTTAGCAATCAGCCCCAGCATTTT
NA,few,15,TRBJ1-2,TRBV5-5,CASSLQAAVLYGYTF,TGTGCCAGCAGCTTGCAAGCGGCAGTCCTCTATGGCTACACCTTC
NA,NA,13,TRBJ2-7,TRBV5-1,CASSLARGDEQYF,TGCGCCAGCAGCTTGGCCCGCGGGGACGAGCAGTACTTC
NA,once,15,TRBJ2-4,TRBV11-1,CAAPREKLAKNIQYF,TGTGCCGCACCGCGGGAAAAATTAGCCAAAAACATTCAGTACTTC
TRBD2,NA,15,TRBJ2-3,TRBV5-6,CASSLKLADTDTQYF,TGTGCCAGCAGCTTGAAACTAGCGGACACAGATACGCAGTATTTT
NA,NA,15,TRBJ1-2,TRBV6-1,CASSEGPGLNYGYTF,TGTGCCAGCAGTGAAGGGCCAGGTCTTAACTATGGCTACACCTTC
NA,NA,14,TRBJ1-1,TRBV10-1,CASSEGGVNTEAFF,TGCGCCAGCAGTGAGGGGGGGGTAAATACTGAAGCTTTCTTT
TRBD1,NA,12,TRBJ1-6,TRBV28,CASTTGRSPLHF,TGTGCCAGCACGACAGGGCGTTCACCCCTCCACTTT